The rows below give T cell receptor beta chains drawn from one sample of a study of CD8+ T cells in alopecia areata. TCRdb's copy holds only in-frame clones and misses some; the assay was immunoSEQ multiplex PCR. The sample has about 120,000 clones, about 59% seen once. This specimen was CD4+ T cells sorted from blood, taken at week 4, from a patient treated with tofacitinib. The receptors derive from a human donor with alopecia areata. Each CDR3 is given with its conserved first and last residue. A D gene is named only where the DNA matches it firmly. Not every row has a clone size; where given, it reads once, few, many or a size class.

TRBJ1-1 | - | TRBV5-6 | - | TGTGCCAGCAGCTTGGTTGGCGGCAGGAACACTGAAGCTTTCTTT | CASSLVGGRNTEAFF
TRBJ2-5 | - | TRBV7-9 | - | TGTGCCAGCAGCTTAAAGGAGACCCAGTACTTC | CASSLKETQYF
TRBJ1-2 | - | TRBV6-5 | - | TGTGCCAGCAGAGCCTCCCTCAACTATGGCTACACCTTC | CASRASLNYGYTF
TRBJ1-2 | TRBD1 | TRBV27 | few | TGTGCCAGCAGTTCCACCCCAGGGACAGGGACCAACTATGGCTACACCTTC | CASSSTPGTGTNYGYTF
TRBJ1-1 | - | TRBV9 | - | TGTGCCAGCAGCGTAGATACGAACACTGAAGCTTTCTTT | CASSVDTNTEAFF
TRBJ2-5 | - | TRBV4-2 | - | TGTGCCAGCAGCCAAGATAGGGGCAGGGCGGAGACCCAGTACTTC | CASSQDRGRAETQYF
TRBJ2-2 | TRBD1 | TRBV6-6 | - | TGTGCCAGCAGGGACTTACAGGGGGCTAACTGGGAGCTGTTTTTT | CASRDLQGANWELFF
TRBJ1-1 | - | TRBV29-1 | - | TGCAGCGTGCTCGGGGACGGACGACATGAAGCTTTCTTT | CSVLGDGRHEAFF
TRBJ2-1 | TRBD1 | TRBV4-3 | - | TGCGCCAGCAGCCCCTTGCGGACAGGGGTCCACAATGAGCAGTTCTTC | CASSPLRTGVHNEQFF
TRBJ1-6 | TRBD1 | TRBV6-1 | - | TGTGCCAGCAGACAACCGGGACAGGGGAATTCACCCCTCCACTTT | CASRQPGQGNSPLHF
TRBJ1-5 | - | TRBV6-6 | - | TGTGCCAGCAGGCCGGACGCTAGCAATCAGCCCCAGCATTTT | CASRPDASNQPQHF
TRBJ2-2 | - | TRBV5-4 | - | TGTGCCAGCAGCTTGGATAGTTCCGGGGAGCTGTTTTTT | CASSLDSSGELFF
TRBJ2-6 | - | TRBV6-5 | - | TGTGCCAGCAGTTACTCGAGCTCTGGGGCCAACGTCCTGACTTTC | CASSYSSSGANVLTF
TRBJ2-5 | TRBD1 | TRBV4-3 | few | TGCGCCAGCAGCCAAGTTCGAGGACAGGGGGAGACCCAGTACTTC | CASSQVRGQGETQYF
TRBJ2-5 | TRBD1 | TRBV29-1 | once | TGCAGCGTTGAACGACAGGGAACGAAGACCCAGTACTTC | CSVERQGTKTQYF
TRBJ1-4 | - | TRBV6-1 | - | TGTGCCAGCAGTGAAGCAGGGGACGGTGAAAAACTGTTTTTT | CASSEAGDGEKLFF
TRBJ2-2 | TRBD2 | TRBV6-5 | - | TGTGCCAGCAGTACGCGGGGGGGCCTCACCGGGGAGCTGTTTTTT | CASSTRGGLTGELFF
TRBJ2-1 | - | TRBV6-5 | few | TGTGCCAGCACTCTCCTCGCCGGCGATGAGCAGTTCTTC | CASTLLAGDEQFF
TRBJ2-2 | TRBD2 | TRBV5-1 | once | TGCGCCAGCAGCTCCTCTCGTGCAGGGAGGGACACCGGGGAGCTGTTTTTT | CASSSSRAGRDTGELFF
TRBJ2-5 | - | TRBV7-9 | - | TGTGCCAGCAGTAGGGCCCCACAAGAGACCCAGTACTTC | CASSRAPQETQYF
TRBJ2-2 | TRBD1 | TRBV6-1 | - | TGTGCCAGCAGGGGACAGATGAACACCGGGGAGCTGTTTTTT | CASRGQMNTGELFF
TRBJ1-2 | TRBD1 | TRBV5-4 | - | TGTGCCAGCAGCACAAAGGGACAGTCTAATGGCTACACCTTC | CASSTKGQSNGYTF
TRBJ2-5 | TRBD1 | TRBV29-1 | - | TGCAGCGCCGCACCCGGGACAGGGCGGGAGACCCAGTACTTC | CSAAPGTGRETQYF
TRBJ2-3 | - | TRBV29-1 | - | TGCAGCGTTGATGGGGGGATGGATACGCAGTATTTT | CSVDGGMDTQYF
TRBJ2-3 | TRBD2 | TRBV6-6 | - | TGTGCCAGCAGCCACGGGGGGAGCACAGATACGCAGTATTTT | CASSHGGSTDTQYF
TRBJ2-3 | TRBD2 | TRBV5-4 | - | TGTGCCAGCAGCCTAGGACTAGCGGGAAAAACTAGCACAGATACGCAGTATTTT | CASSLGLAGKTSTDTQYF
TRBJ2-6 | - | TRBV28 | - | TGTGCCAGCAGTCGCGCGGACTCTGGGGCCAACGTCCTGACTTTC | CASSRADSGANVLTF
TRBJ2-5 | - | TRBV29-1 | - | TGCAGCGTTAGGTACTACCAAGAGACCCAGTACTTC | CSVRYYQETQYF
TRBJ2-6 | TRBD2 | TRBV5-4 | - | TGTGCCAGCAGCTTGTGGCGGGGGTTGGACTCTGGGGCCAACGTCCTGACTTTC | CASSLWRGLDSGANVLTF
TRBJ2-7 | TRBD2 | TRBV4-2 | - | TGTGCCAGCAGCCAAGATCATACTAGCGGGTACGAGCAGTACTTC | CASSQDHTSGYEQYF
TRBJ1-2 | - | TRBV5-4 | - | TGTGCCAGCAGCTTGTGGAACCGCGAGGGTGGCTACACCTTC | CASSLWNREGGYTF
TRBJ1-5 | - | TRBV4-1 | - | TGCGCCAGCAGCCGCGGCGGGCAGGGCTGGGGTCAGCCCCAGCATTTT | CASSRGGQGWGQPQHF
TRBJ1-6 | - | TRBV9 | few | TGTGCCAGCAGCGAGGGGACACCGAATTCACCCCTCCACTTT | CASSEGTPNSPLHF
TRBJ2-5 | - | TRBV5-4 | - | TGTGCCAGCAGCCTCCAGGGCGGGGGCGACACCCAGTACTTC | CASSLQGGGDTQYF
TRBJ1-2 | - | TRBV29-1 | few | TGCAGCGTTAGTGTAGGGGACTATGGCTACACCTTC | CSVSVGDYGYTF
TRBJ2-1 | TRBD1 | TRBV7-9 | - | TGTGCCAGCAGTCCGGGACAGGGGCGTGAGCAGTTCTTC | CASSPGQGREQFF
TRBJ2-5 | - | TRBV29-1 | - | TGCAGCGGAAAGGGGGAGACCCAGTACTTC | CSGKGETQYF
TRBJ2-2 | TRBD1 | TRBV15 | - | TGTGCCACCAGCAGAAGGGACAGCACCGGGGAGCTGTTTTTT | CATSRRDSTGELFF